Listed below are T cell receptor beta chains from one sample, sequenced in a study of T cells in localized non-small cell lung cancer. TCRdb's copy holds only in-frame clones and misses some; the assay was immunoSEQ multiplex PCR. The sample shows tens of thousands of clones, 84% of them seen only once. The specimen comprised peripheral blood, sampled before any cancer treatment. The receptor source for this set is a female donor at least 60 years old with stage I lung adenocarcinoma. The CDR3 runs from the conserved cysteine through the conserved F or W. The order of the fields is J gene, clone size, D gene, V gene, CDR3 protein, CDR3 DNA. A D gene is named only where the DNA matches it firmly. Where a row states a size, it is once, few, many or the class of an expanded clone; other rows omit it.

TRBJ1-1 NA NA TRBV13 CASSPVGVLNTEAFF TGTGCCAGCAGCCCTGTGGGGGTTTTGAACACTGAAGCTTTCTTT
TRBJ1-1 few TRBD1 TRBV29-1 CSVKTGYEAFF TGCAGCGTGAAGACAGGGTATGAAGCTTTCTTT
TRBJ1-4 NA NA TRBV5-1 CASSLEGPTTNEKLFF TGCGCCAGCAGCTTAGAGGGGCCCACAACTAATGAAAAACTGTTTTTT
TRBJ1-1 NA TRBD1 TRBV5-1 CASSLGTGTEAFF TGCGCCAGCAGCCTCGGGACAGGGACTGAAGCTTTCTTT
TRBJ1-1 NA NA TRBV19 CASSSHPLGVAFF TGTGCCAGTAGTTCCCACCCCCTTGGAGTAGCTTTCTTT
TRBJ2-3 NA NA TRBV6-6 CASSYFGGTDTQYF TGTGCCAGCAGTTACTTTGGTGGCACAGATACGCAGTATTTT
TRBJ1-3 once NA TRBV7-6 CASSASGNTIYF TGTGCCAGCAGCGCGTCGGGAAACACCATATATTTT
TRBJ1-1 NA NA TRBV10-3 CAISNDRIMNTEAFF TGTGCCATCAGTAATGACAGGATAATGAACACTGAAGCTTTCTTT
TRBJ1-1 NA NA TRBV11-2 CASSLARTHTEAFF TGTGCCAGCAGCTTAGCACGGACCCACACTGAAGCTTTCTTT
TRBJ2-7 NA TRBD2 TRBV5-4 CASSLPAGGPYEQYF TGTGCCAGCAGCTTACCAGCGGGAGGGCCTTACGAGCAGTACTTC
TRBJ1-2 NA NA TRBV7-2 CASSWAPGGDGYTF TGTGCCAGCAGCTGGGCCCCGGGAGGGGATGGCTACACCTTC
TRBJ2-1 NA NA TRBV9 CASSVDIVGLNEQFF TGTGCCAGCAGCGTAGACATCGTAGGGCTCAATGAGCAGTTCTTC
TRBJ2-1 NA TRBD1 TRBV5-1 CASSSRQGGSYNEQFF TGCGCCAGCAGCTCTCGACAGGGGGGGTCCTACAATGAGCAGTTCTTC
TRBJ2-2 NA TRBD2 TRBV11-2 CASSPRLAARGGELFF TGTGCCAGCAGCCCGCGACTAGCAGCAAGGGGCGGGGAGCTGTTTTTT
TRBJ1-4 NA NA TRBV4-1 CASSQDLSRRLQATNEKLFF TGCGCCAGCAGCCAAGATCTCTCTCGGCGACTACAAGCAACTAATGAAAAACTGTTTTTT
TRBJ1-6 once TRBD1 TRBV18 CASSRDRANSPLHF TGTGCCAGCTCACGGGACAGGGCCAATTCACCCCTCCACTTT
TRBJ1-1 NA NA TRBV7-8 CASSFGQMNTEAFF TGTGCCAGCAGCTTTGGCCAGATGAACACTGAAGCTTTCTTT
TRBJ2-7 NA NA TRBV5-5 CASSSISGVVEQYF TGTGCCAGCAGCTCAATATCGGGGGTAGTCGAGCAGTACTTC
TRBJ1-1 few NA TRBV7-9 CASSFPRVTEAFF TGTGCCAGCAGCTTCCCGAGGGTCACTGAAGCTTTCTTT
TRBJ2-2 NA NA TRBV27 CASSPWDGELFF TGTGCCAGCAGTCCCTGGGATGGGGAGCTGTTTTTT
TRBJ1-1 NA TRBD1 TRBV18 CASSPGQRDTEAFF TGTGCCAGCTCCCCGGGACAGCGGGACACTGAAGCTTTCTTT
TRBJ1-1 NA TRBD1 TRBV18 CASSYTGTGNTEAFF TGTGCCAGCTCATATACCGGGACAGGGAACACTGAAGCTTTCTTT
TRBJ2-1 NA TRBD2 TRBV10-3 CAISEIGLAGSYNEQFF TGTGCCATCAGTGAGATAGGACTAGCGGGATCCTACAATGAGCAGTTCTTC
TRBJ2-2 NA NA TRBV5-4 CASSLTGTKNTGELFF TGTGCCAGCAGCCTTACCGGGACAAAGAACACCGGGGAGCTGTTTTTT
TRBJ1-3 NA NA TRBV19 CASSTNGAGNTIYF TGTGCCAGTAGTACAAATGGCGCTGGAAACACCATATATTTT
TRBJ2-3 NA TRBD2 TRBV10-3 CAISSPAAGGTDTQYF TGTGCCATCAGCTCCCCTGCAGCGGGGGGAACAGATACGCAGTATTTT
TRBJ2-5 NA NA TRBV19 CASSILGQETQYF TGTGCCAGTAGTATCTTGGGCCAAGAGACCCAGTACTTC
TRBJ2-1 NA NA TRBV14 CASSQDWAQQFF TGTGCCAGCAGCCAAGATTGGGCTCAGCAGTTCTTC
TRBJ1-5 NA NA TRBV29-1 CSVGGGVGQPQHF TGCAGCGTAGGTGGAGGGGTGGGTCAGCCCCAGCATTTT
TRBJ2-1 NA NA TRBV6-1 CASSDGQGFYNEQFF TGTGCCAGCAGTGACGGTCAGGGCTTCTACAATGAGCAGTTCTTC
TRBJ2-3 NA TRBD1 TRBV9 CASSVAGTGGGRQYF TGTGCCAGCAGCGTAGCTGGGACAGGTGGAGGAAGGCAGTATTTT
TRBJ2-1 NA TRBD2 TRBV9 CASSVGTNPVYNEQFF TGTGCCAGCAGCGTTGGGACTAACCCCGTCTACAATGAGCAGTTCTTC
TRBJ2-7 few NA TRBV12-2 CASRLNGQGAFLLPTYEQYF TGTGCAAGTCGCTTAAATGGGCAGGGGGCATTCCTACTCCCAACCTACGAGCAGTACTTC
TRBJ1-2 NA TRBD1 TRBV19 CASSIRDRINYGYTF TGTGCCAGTAGTATTAGGGACAGGATAAACTATGGCTACACCTTC
TRBJ2-5 NA TRBD2 TRBV7-8 CASSREVMETQYF TGTGCCAGCAGCCGGGAGGTCATGGAGACCCAGTACTTC
TRBJ2-2 NA TRBD2 TRBV7-9 CASSLALGLAEPGELFF TGTGCCAGCAGCTTAGCGCTTGGGCTAGCGGAGCCCGGGGAGCTGTTTTTT
TRBJ2-6 NA NA TRBV18 CASSQGLIISGANVLTF TGTGCCAGCTCACAGGGACTTATCATCTCTGGGGCCAACGTCCTGACTTTC
TRBJ2-7 NA TRBD2 TRBV2 CASSDRLAGVYEQYF TGTGCCAGCAGTGATAGACTAGCGGGGGTCTACGAGCAGTACTTC
TRBJ1-4 NA NA TRBV6-1 CASIWSGGKKLFF TGTGCCAGCATTTGGAGTGGGGGTAAAAAACTGTTTTTT
TRBJ1-6 few TRBD1 TRBV7-9 CASSLEAQGGPLHF TGTGCCAGCAGCTTAGAGGCACAGGGGGGGCCCCTCCACTTT
TRBJ2-7 NA NA TRBV30 CAWSVELPGGEYF TGTGCCTGGAGTGTCGAGCTACCCGGCGGGGAGTACTTC
TRBJ1-4 once NA TRBV30 CAWSDGVAYEKLFF TGTGCCTGGAGTGACGGAGTGGCGTATGAAAAACTGTTTTTT
TRBJ2-5 NA TRBD1 TRBV19 CASRGRGRETQYF TGTGCCAGTCGAGGCAGGGGGCGAGAGACCCAGTACTTC
TRBJ1-5 once NA TRBV30 CAWSRPEGTTQPQHF TGTGCCTGGAGTCGGCCGGAGGGGACCACCCAGCCCCAGCATTTT
TRBJ2-7 NA NA TRBV6-5 CASSFTGTTTYLEQYF TGTGCCAGCAGTTTCACCGGGACAACTACCTACTTGGAGCAGTACTTC
TRBJ1-5 NA TRBD1 TRBV27 CASSLYRGQAINQPQHF TGTGCCAGCAGCTTATACAGGGGGCAAGCAATCAATCAGCCCCAGCATTTT
TRBJ1-2 NA NA TRBV18 CASSRTSGYGYTF TGTGCCAGCTCACGGACATCGGGCTATGGCTACACCTTC
TRBJ2-2 once TRBD2 TRBV6-1 CASRIGLAGNGELFF TGTGCCAGCAGAATCGGACTAGCGGGAAACGGGGAGCTGTTTTTT
TRBJ2-3 NA NA TRBV7-6 CASSLGFGGGAGDTQYF TGTGCCAGCAGCTTAGGTTTCGGCGGGGGCGCTGGGGATACGCAGTATTTT
TRBJ1-1 NA NA TRBV7-3 CASSLEALTLGNTEAFF TGTGCCAGCAGCTTAGAGGCCCTAACATTAGGGAACACTGAAGCTTTCTTT
TRBJ2-1 NA TRBD2 TRBV6-5 CASSSTGTSGMNEQFF TGTGCCAGCAGTTCTACCGGGACTAGCGGGATGAATGAGCAGTTCTTC
TRBJ2-7 NA NA TRBV11-2 CASSSQPQAAFYEQYF TGTGCCAGCAGCTCTCAACCACAAGCAGCTTTCTACGAGCAGTACTTC
TRBJ2-3 NA TRBD2 TRBV14 CASRPSGSTDTQYF TGTGCCAGCAGACCTAGCGGAAGCACAGATACGCAGTATTTT
TRBJ1-1 NA NA TRBV7-9 CASSLTGTWNTEAFF TGTGCCAGCAGCCTCACCGGGACATGGAACACTGAAGCTTTCTTT
TRBJ1-1 once NA TRBV18 CASSSVQGQGKAQPLF TGTGCCAGCTCAAGCGTACAGGGCCAGGGGAAGGCCCAACCCCTTTTT